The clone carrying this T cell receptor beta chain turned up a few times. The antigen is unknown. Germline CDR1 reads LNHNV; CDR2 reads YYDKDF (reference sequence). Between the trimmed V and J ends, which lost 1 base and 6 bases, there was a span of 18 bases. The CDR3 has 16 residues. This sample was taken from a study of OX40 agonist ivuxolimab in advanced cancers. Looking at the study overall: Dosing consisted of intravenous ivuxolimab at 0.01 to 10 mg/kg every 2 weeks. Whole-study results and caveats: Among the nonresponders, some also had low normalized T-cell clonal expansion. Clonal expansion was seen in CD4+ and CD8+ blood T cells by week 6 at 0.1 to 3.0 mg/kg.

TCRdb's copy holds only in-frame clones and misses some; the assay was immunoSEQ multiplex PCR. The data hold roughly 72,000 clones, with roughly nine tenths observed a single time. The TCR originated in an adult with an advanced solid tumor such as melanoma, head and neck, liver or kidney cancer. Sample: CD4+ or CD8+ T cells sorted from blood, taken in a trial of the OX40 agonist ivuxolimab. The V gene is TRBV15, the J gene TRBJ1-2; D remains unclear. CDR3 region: CATSRGASTGSDGYTF. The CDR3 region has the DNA TGTGCCACCAGCAGAGGCGCGAGTACGGGAAGCGATGGCTACACCTTC.